This TCR beta chain was retrieved from a study of cytomegalovirus exposure and HLA in healthy donors. Findings and limits, study-wide: The tendency of first-cohort TCR clusters to co-occur in the 120 or so validation repertoires emerged from a later analysis.

This clone was found once. Its target is not known. TCRdb's table, derived via immunoSEQ multiplex PCR, lists solely in-frame clones and lacks some. The table lists 150,000 to 200,000 clones, around 92% of them singletons. Material for sequencing was PBMCs. The origin of this receptor is a man between 18 and 29 years old in good health and CMV-seropositive.

CDR3 region: CASSSTTGTSGREVETQYF. CDR3 DNA: TGTGCCAGCAGTTCCACCACCGGGACTAGCGGGAGAGAGGTTGAGACCCAGTACTTC. The chain couples TRBV28 to TRBJ2-5; 14 bases match TRBD2. CDR3 length equals 19 residues. The germline V gene encodes CDR1 MDHEN and CDR2 SYDVKM. Trimming at V came to 4 bases and at J to 5 bases, leaving 15 bases not matched to a gene.